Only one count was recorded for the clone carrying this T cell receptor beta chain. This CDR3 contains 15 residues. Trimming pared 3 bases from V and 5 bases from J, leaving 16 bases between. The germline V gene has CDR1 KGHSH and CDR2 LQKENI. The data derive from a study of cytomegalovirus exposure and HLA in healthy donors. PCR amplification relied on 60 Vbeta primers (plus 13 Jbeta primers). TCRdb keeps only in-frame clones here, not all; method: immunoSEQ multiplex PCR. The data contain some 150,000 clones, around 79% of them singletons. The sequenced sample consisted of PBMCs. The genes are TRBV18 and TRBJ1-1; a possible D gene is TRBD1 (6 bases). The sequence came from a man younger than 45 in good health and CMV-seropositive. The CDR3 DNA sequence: TGTGCCAGCTCACCTGCCCCAGGGGCTTGGACTGAAGCTTTCTTT. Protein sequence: CASSPAPGAWTEAFF.